These 17 T cell receptor beta chains originate from one sample sequenced in a study of blood T cell repertoires in COVID-19. Using immunoSEQ multiplex PCR, the repertoire was profiled, and TCRdb retains in-frame clones only, with some absent. The sample lists approximately 150,000 clones; roughly 80% were seen once. Sequenced material: peripheral blood. The receptors come from a man in his fifties with acute or convalescent COVID-19.

The chain couples TRBV6-1 to TRBJ2-1; perhaps TRBD2 as D (5 bases). From germline, CDR1 is MNHNS and CDR2 SASEGT. This CDR3 region has 15 residues. Trimming took 2 bases from V and 6 from J, leaving 14 bases between them. The CDR3 DNA sequence: TGTGCCAGCAGTGAAAGCGACCTAGCATCCAATGAGCAGTTCTTC. Translating gives CASSESDLASNEQFF.

This clone was counted a few times. The chain carries TRBV7-8 and TRBJ1-3, with D maybe TRBD1 (5 bases). CDR3 length: 14 amino acids. Germline CDR1 reads SGHVS; CDR2 reads FQNEAQ. Trimming stripped 5 bases from V and 4 bases from J, with 12 bases between. The DNA of the CDR3 is TGTGCCAGCAGCGATACAGGTGGAGGAAACACCATATATTTT. This codes for CASSDTGGGNTIYF.

This clone appeared a few times. The chain uses TRBV11-3 and TRBJ2-7; 8 positions agree with TRBD2. The CDR3 consists of 14 residues. V was pared by 4 bases and J by 5 bases, with 7 bases of the junction left unmatched. The germline V gene encodes CDR1 SGHNT and CDR2 YENEEA. CDR3 loop: CASSSGGALDEQYF. In nucleotides, the CDR3 is TGTGCCAGCAGCTCCGGGGGGGCCCTGGACGAGCAGTACTTC.

The chain uses TRBV7-9 and TRBJ1-6; D gene unclear. CDR3 length: 16 amino acids. Germline loops: CDR1 SEHNR, CDR2 FQNEAQ (reference sequence). Trimming stripped 0 bases from V and 11 bases from J, with 17 bases between. The CDR3 region has the DNA TGTGCCAGCAGCTTAGCTGAGCTGGGAGGCAGGCCACCCCTCCACTTT. The encoded protein is CASSLAELGGRPPLHF.

This chain links TRBV18 with TRBJ1-5, with TRBD1 matching 8 bases. Trimming removed 1 base from V and 1 base from J; junction bases left unmatched: 3. This CDR3 region has 16 residues. In germline, CDR1 is KGHSH, CDR2 LQKENI. The CDR3 region is CASSPRTGPSNQPQHF. CDR3 DNA: TGTGCCAGCTCACCACGGACAGGGCCAAGCAATCAGCCCCAGCATTTT.

J is TRBJ2-1 and V is TRBV5-1; 7 positions agree with TRBD1. This CDR3 comprises 13 residues. Germline CDR1 is SGHRS and CDR2 is YFSETQ. With 5 bases clipped from V and 5 bases from J, the junction kept 4 bases outside the gene matches. Here the CDR3 reads CASRRQGNNEQFF. The CDR3 nucleotides read TGCGCCAGCAGAAGACAGGGAAACAATGAGCAGTTCTTC.

This clone was observed a single time. For the CDR3, the DNA is TGTGCCAGCAGCCAGTTAGCGGGGGTTGCCAAAAACATTCAGTACTTC. Amino acid sequence: CASSQLAGVAKNIQYF. The J gene is TRBJ2-4, the V gene TRBV4-2; TRBD2 matches at 9 bases. V lost 3 bases to trimming and J lost 1 base; unmatched junction nucleotides: 4. This CDR3 contains 16 residues. From germline, CDR1 is LGHNA and CDR2 YNFKEQ.

The chain recombines TRBV12-3 or TRBV12-4 with TRBJ1-5; D remains ambiguous. This CDR3 has 13 amino acids. V gave up 3 bases and J gave up 5 bases, with 8 bases separating them. This chain's CDR3 is CASSLSSYQPQHF. The DNA for the CDR3 is TGTGCCAGCAGTTTGTCGAGTTATCAGCCCCAGCATTTT.

The V and J genes are TRBV2 and TRBJ2-7; D ambiguous. Trimming removed 1 base from V and 2 bases from J, with 12 bases in between. CDR1 and CDR2 from the germline V gene are SNHLY and FYNNEI. The CDR3 runs to 15 residues. The CDR3 nucleotides read TGTGCCAGCAGTGAAGGGCAGGCTTTGACCTACGAGCAGTACGTC. This translates into CASSEGQALTYEQYV.

This chain uses TRBV2 with TRBJ1-4, with D unresolved. Germline V gene data show CDR1 as SNHLY and CDR2 as FYNNEI. This CDR3 is 16 amino acids long. V was shortened by 1 base and J by 0 bases, with 9 bases between the two germline ends. Here the CDR3 DNA reads TGTGCCAGCAGTGAAGGTTCGCGGACAACTAATGAAAAACTGTTTTTT. Protein: CASSEGSRTTNEKLFF.

The chain has TRBV3-1 (or the pseudogene TRBV3-2) and TRBJ2-3; TRBD2 might be the D (6 bases). Trimming removed 1 base from V and 6 bases from J, with 20 bases in between. Germline V gives CDR1 LGHDT, CDR2 YNNKEL (reference sequence). The CDR3 length is 17 residues. The CDR3 DNA is TGTGCCAGCAGCCAAGCGGAATTGGGACTGGGGCTTGATACGCAGTATTTT. It translates to CASSQAELGLGLDTQYF.

J is TRBJ2-7 and V is TRBV6-5; tentatively, D is TRBD2 (7 bases). Trimming shortened V by 6 bases and J by 1 base, and 13 bases separated the two germline ends. The CDR3 is 14 residues long. The V gene's germline CDR1 is MNHEY and CDR2 SVGAGI. The CDR3 DNA reads as TGTGCCAGCAGATCAGGGGAGGGATCCTACGAGCAGTACTTC. This encodes CASRSGEGSYEQYF.

The chain recombines TRBV1 with TRBJ2-7; TRBD2 is the table's D call and was not checked against the DNA. TRBV1 is designated a pseudogene. The CDR3 has 17 residues. The CDR3 loop is CTSSQDCGGERRYEQYV. The CDR3 DNA is TGCACCAGCAGCCAAGATTGTGGCGGAGAACGTCGCTACGAGCAGTACGTC.

Only a few counts were recorded for this clone. The rearrangement joins TRBV5-1 to TRBJ1-5, with 7 bases lining up with TRBD1. The CDR3 is 16 residues long. From germline, CDR1 is SGHRS and CDR2 YFSETQ. V lost 0 bases, J lost 1 base, and 4 bases stayed unmatched. In DNA form, the CDR3 reads TGCGCCAGCAGCTTGGAACCAGGGGGAAGCAATCAGCCCCAGCATTTT. Its translation is CASSLEPGGSNQPQHF.

This sequence joins TRBV7-9 and TRBJ1-1; TRBD1 agrees at 7 bases. The CDR3 has 15 residues. V gave up 5 bases and J gave up 5 bases; unmatched junction bases: 11. CDR1 is SEHNR and CDR2 is FQNEAQ in the germline V gene (reference sequence). The CDR3 DNA reads TGTGCCAGCAGCGTTACGACAGGGAGCGGGACTGAAGCTTTCTTT. Translating gives CASSVTTGSGTEAFF.

The chain joins TRBV4-2 to TRBJ2-7, with 10 bases lining up with TRBD1. V gave up 4 bases and J gave up 1 base; unmatched junction bases: 10. The CDR3 contains 17 residues. CDR1 and CDR2 from the germline V gene are LGHNA and YNFKEQ. CDR3 in amino acids: CASSRLAGTGVSYEQYF. The CDR3, as DNA: TGTGCCAGCAGCCGATTGGCCGGGACAGGGGTGTCCTACGAGCAGTACTTC.

The rearrangement links TRBV10-3 to TRBJ1-2; 8 bases map to TRBD1. This CDR3 has 13 amino acids. CDR1 and CDR2 from the germline V gene are ENHRY and SYGVKD. V lost 7 bases and J lost 2; bases outside the gene matches: 3. The CDR3 spells CAINQGANYGYTF. DNA for the CDR3: TGTGCCATCAACCAGGGGGCGAACTATGGCTACACCTTC.